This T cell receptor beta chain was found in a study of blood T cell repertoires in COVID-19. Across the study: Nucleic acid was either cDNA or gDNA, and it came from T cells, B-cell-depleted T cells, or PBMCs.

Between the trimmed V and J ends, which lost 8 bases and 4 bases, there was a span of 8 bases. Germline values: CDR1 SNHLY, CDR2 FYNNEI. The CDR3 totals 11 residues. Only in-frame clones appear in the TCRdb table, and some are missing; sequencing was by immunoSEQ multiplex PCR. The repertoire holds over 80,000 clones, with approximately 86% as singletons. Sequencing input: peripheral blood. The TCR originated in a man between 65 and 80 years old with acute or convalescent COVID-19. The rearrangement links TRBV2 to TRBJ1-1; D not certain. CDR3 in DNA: TGTGCCAGCTCGAGGATCACTGAAGCTTTCTTT. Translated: CASSRITEAFF.